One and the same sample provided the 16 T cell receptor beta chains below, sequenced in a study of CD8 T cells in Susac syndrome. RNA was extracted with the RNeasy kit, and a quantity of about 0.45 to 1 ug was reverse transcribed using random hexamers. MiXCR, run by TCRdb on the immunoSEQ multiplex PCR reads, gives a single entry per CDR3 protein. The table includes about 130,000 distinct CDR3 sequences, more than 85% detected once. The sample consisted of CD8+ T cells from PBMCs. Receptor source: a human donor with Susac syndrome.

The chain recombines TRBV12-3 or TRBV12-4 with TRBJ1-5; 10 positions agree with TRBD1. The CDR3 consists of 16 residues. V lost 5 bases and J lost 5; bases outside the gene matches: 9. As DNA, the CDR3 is TGTGCCAGCAGTCCCTGGCTAGACAGGGGGCATCAGCCCCAGCATTTT. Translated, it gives CASSPWLDRGHQPQHF.

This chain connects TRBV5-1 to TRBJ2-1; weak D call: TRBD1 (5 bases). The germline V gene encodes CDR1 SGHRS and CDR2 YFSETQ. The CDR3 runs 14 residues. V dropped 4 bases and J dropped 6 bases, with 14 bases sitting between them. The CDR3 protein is CASSADGARNEQFF. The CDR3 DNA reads TGCGCCAGCAGCGCTGATGGGGCACGCAATGAGCAGTTCTTC.

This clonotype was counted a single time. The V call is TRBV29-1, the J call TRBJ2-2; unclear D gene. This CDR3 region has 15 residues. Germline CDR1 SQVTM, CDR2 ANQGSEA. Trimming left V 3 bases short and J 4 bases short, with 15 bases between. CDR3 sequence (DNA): TGCAGCGTTGATCTCGCGGATAGTCCCACCGGGGAGCTGTTTTTT. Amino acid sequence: CSVDLADSPTGELFF.

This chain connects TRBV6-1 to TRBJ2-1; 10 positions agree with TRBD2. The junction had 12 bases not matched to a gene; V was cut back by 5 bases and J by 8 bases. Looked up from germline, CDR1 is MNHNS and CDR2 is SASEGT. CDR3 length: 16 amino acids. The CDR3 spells CASSPEGAGGEDEQFF. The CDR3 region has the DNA TGTGCCAGCAGTCCCGAGGGAGCGGGGGGGGAGGATGAGCAGTTCTTC.

This chain's CDR3 is CASSSFYNEQFF. The CDR3 DNA sequence: TGTGCCAGCAGTTCTTTTTACAATGAGCAGTTCTTC. The chain recombines TRBV27 with TRBJ2-1; D unclear. Per the germline V gene, CDR1 is MNHEY and CDR2 is SMNVEV (reference sequence). Trimming took off 4 bases at V and 4 bases at J, with 5 bases between the two ends. This CDR3 spans 12 amino acids.

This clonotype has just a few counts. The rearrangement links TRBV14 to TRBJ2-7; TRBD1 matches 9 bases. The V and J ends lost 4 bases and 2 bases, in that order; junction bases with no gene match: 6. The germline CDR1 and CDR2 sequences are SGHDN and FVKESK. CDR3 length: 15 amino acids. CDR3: CASSPSGTGTYEQYF. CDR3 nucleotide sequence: TGTGCCAGCAGCCCTTCCGGGACAGGGACCTACGAGCAGTACTTC.

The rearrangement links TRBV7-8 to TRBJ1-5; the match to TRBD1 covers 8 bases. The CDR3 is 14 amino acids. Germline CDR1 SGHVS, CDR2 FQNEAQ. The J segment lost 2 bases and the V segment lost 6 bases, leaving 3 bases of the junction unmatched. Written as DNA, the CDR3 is TGTGCCAGCAGATCGGGACAGGGCAATCAGCCCCAGCATTTT. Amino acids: CASRSGQGNQPQHF.

The CDR3 coding sequence is TGTGCCACCCTAGCCCCGGACCCGGTGGGCTACACCTTC. Residues: CATLAPDPVGYTF. The chain employs TRBV27 and TRBJ1-2; no reliable D call. The CDR3 loop spans 13 amino acids. V was pared by 10 bases and J by 8 bases, with 20 bases between. The germline CDR1 and CDR2 sequences are MNHEY and SMNVEV (reference sequence).

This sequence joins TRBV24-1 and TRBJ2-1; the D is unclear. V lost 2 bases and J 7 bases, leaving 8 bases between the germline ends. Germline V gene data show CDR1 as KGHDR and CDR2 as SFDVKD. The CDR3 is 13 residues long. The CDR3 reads CATSDYRENEQFF. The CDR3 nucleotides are TGTGCCACCAGTGATTACAGAGAGAATGAGCAGTTCTTC.

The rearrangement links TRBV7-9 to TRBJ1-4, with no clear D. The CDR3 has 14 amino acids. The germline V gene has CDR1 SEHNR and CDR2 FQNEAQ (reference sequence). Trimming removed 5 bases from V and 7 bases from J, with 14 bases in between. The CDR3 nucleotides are TGTGCCAGCAGCCCCGTTAACGAGGGTGAAAAACTGTTTTTT. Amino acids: CASSPVNEGEKLFF.

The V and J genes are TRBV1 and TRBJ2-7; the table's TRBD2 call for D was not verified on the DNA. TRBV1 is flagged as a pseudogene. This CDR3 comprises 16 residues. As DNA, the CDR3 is TGCACCAGCAGCCAAGGGGCAAACGGGAGGGGAGGCGAGCAGTACTTC. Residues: CTSSQGANGRGGEQYF.

CDR3 in DNA: TGTGCCAGCAGCTTCCAGCGGGCAGCCCAGAACACCGGGGAGCTGTTTTTT. It encodes CASSFQRAAQNTGELFF. The chain couples TRBV11-3 to TRBJ2-2, with a possible D match to TRBD2 (6 bases). The germline gives CDR1 SGHNT, CDR2 YENEEA. The CDR3 has 17 residues. V gave up 3 bases and J gave up 1 base, with 15 bases separating them. Full variable domain (remainder filled in from reference TRBV11-3 and TRBJ2-2): EAGVVQSPRYKIIEKKQPVAFWCNPISGHNTLYWYLQNLGQGPELLIRYENEEAVDDSQLPKDRFSAERLKGVDSTLKIQPAELGDSAVYLCASSFQRAAQNTGELFFGEGSRLTVL.

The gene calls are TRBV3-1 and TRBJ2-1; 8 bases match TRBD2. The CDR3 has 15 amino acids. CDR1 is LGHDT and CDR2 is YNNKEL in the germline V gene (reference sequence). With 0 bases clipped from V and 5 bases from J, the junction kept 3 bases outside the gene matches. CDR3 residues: CASSQETLADNEQFF. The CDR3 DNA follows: TGTGCCAGCAGCCAAGAAACACTAGCGGACAATGAGCAGTTCTTC.

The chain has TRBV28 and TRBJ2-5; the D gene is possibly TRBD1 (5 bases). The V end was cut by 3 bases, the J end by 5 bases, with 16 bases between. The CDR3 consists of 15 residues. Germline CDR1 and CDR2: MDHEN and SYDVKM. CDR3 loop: CASSFGQGSEETQYF. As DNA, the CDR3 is TGTGCCAGCAGTTTTGGGCAGGGTTCGGAGGAGACCCAGTACTTC.

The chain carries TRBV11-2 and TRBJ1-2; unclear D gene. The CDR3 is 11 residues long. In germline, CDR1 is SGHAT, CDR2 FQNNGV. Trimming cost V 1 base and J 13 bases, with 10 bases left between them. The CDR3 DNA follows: TGTGCCAGCAGCTTAGGACCGCAGCCCACCTTC. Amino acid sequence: CASSLGPQPTF.

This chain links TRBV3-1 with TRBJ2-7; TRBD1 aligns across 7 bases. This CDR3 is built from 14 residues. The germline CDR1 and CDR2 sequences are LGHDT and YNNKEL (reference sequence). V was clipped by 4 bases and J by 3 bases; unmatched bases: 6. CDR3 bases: TGTGCCAGCAGCCTTCGGGACAGAGTCTACGAGCAGTACTTC. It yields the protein CASSLRDRVYEQYF.